This entry lists 19 T cell receptor beta chains sequenced from one sample in a study of cytomegalovirus exposure and HLA in healthy donors. Sequenced by immunoSEQ multiplex PCR; TCRdb stores in-frame clones only, minus some. The sample has approximately 190,000 clones; more than 65% are singletons. Material: PBMCs. These receptors were obtained from a woman in her thirties in good health and CMV-seropositive.

J is TRBJ1-2 and V is TRBV5-1; D is uncertain. This CDR3 contains 16 residues. V was pared by 6 bases and J by 0 bases, with 18 bases between. Looked up from germline, CDR1 is SGHRS and CDR2 is YFSETQ. The CDR3 region is CASMLQPTPPNYGYTF. The CDR3 bases are TGCGCCAGCATGTTACAACCGACACCTCCTAACTATGGCTACACCTTC.

The genes are TRBV6-1 and TRBJ2-1; 8 bases fit TRBD2. The germline CDR1 and CDR2 sequences are MNHNS and SASEGT. V lost 6 bases, J lost 8 bases, and 6 bases stayed unmatched. The CDR3 runs to 13 residues. The CDR3 bases are TGTGCCAGCAGGATCGGGAGGGATGATGAGCAGTTCTTC. This codes for CASRIGRDDEQFF.

CDR3 protein: CASRQTSGIYNEQFF. Here the CDR3 DNA reads TGTGCCAGTAGGCAGACTAGCGGGATATACAATGAGCAGTTCTTC. The chain uses TRBV19 and TRBJ2-1, with 11 bases aligning to TRBD2. The germline V gene encodes CDR1 LNHDA and CDR2 SQIVND (reference sequence). The CDR3 loop spans 15 amino acids. The V gene end was trimmed by 6 bases and the J gene end by 4 bases; junction bases not matched to a gene: 5.

The gene calls are TRBV19 and TRBJ2-3, with D possibly being TRBD1 (5 bases). Germline V gene lookup returns CDR1 LNHDA and CDR2 SQIVND (reference sequence). The CDR3 covers 14 residues. Trimming took 9 bases from V and 0 from J, leaving 13 bases between them. CDR3 DNA sequence: TGTGCCAGCAGGGTCGCCATTAGCACAGATACGCAGTATTTT. Protein sequence: CASRVAISTDTQYF.

This clone was seen more than once but under ten times. The genes are TRBV6-1 and TRBJ2-7; D may be TRBD2 (6 bases). Trimming took 8 bases from V and 0 from J, leaving 11 bases between them. Germline CDR1 MNHNS, CDR2 SASEGT. The length of the CDR3 is 13 residues. The CDR3 sequence is CASLRENSYEQYF. In DNA form, the CDR3 reads TGTGCCAGCCTTCGGGAGAACTCCTACGAGCAGTACTTC.

This chain joins TRBV14 and TRBJ1-2, with 7 nucleotides matching TRBD1. Trimming took 4 bases from V and 4 from J; bases not matched to a gene: 3. This CDR3 has 13 amino acids. Germline assignment: CDR1 SGHDN and CDR2 FVKESK. CDR3 DNA sequence: TGTGCCAGCAGCCCTGACAGGGTCTATGGCTACACCTTC. Protein: CASSPDRVYGYTF. Complete variable domain (other parts from reference TRBV14 and TRBJ1-2): EAGVTQFPSHSVIEKGQTVTLRCDPISGHDNLYWYRRVMGKEIKFLLHFVKESKQDESGMPNNRFLAERTGGTYSTLKVQPAELEDSGVYFCASSPDRVYGYTFGSGTRLTVV.

The chain uses TRBV2 and TRBJ1-4; D gene uncertain. CDR1 is SNHLY and CDR2 is FYNNEI in the germline V gene. The CDR3 totals 13 residues. V was pared by 7 bases and J by 8 bases, with 14 bases between. The CDR3 DNA reads TGTGCCAGCAAAATAGATCGGGTAGAAAAACTGTTTTTT. Its protein is CASKIDRVEKLFF.

The chain combines TRBV2 with TRBJ1-1, with TRBD1 as a possible D gene (6 bases). The V and J ends lost 3 bases and 1 base respectively, with 9 bases between them. The V gene's germline CDR1 is SNHLY and CDR2 FYNNEI. The CDR3 consists of 14 residues. CDR3 nucleotides: TGTGCCAGCAGTGATTGGACAGCGAACACTGAAGCTTTCTTT. It is translated as CASSDWTANTEAFF.

This chain links TRBV2 with TRBJ2-2; 10 positions agree with TRBD2. Germline loops: CDR1 SNHLY, CDR2 FYNNEI. V shed 4 bases, J shed 5 bases, and the junction held 4 bases outside the gene matches. CDR3 length: 15 residues. CDR3 coding DNA: TGTGCCAGCAGTGGTCTAGCGGGAGCGACCGGGGAGCTGTTTTTT. This sequence encodes CASSGLAGATGELFF.

The chain recombines TRBV15 with TRBJ2-1; TRBD2 is a possible D gene (6 bases). Trimming removed 0 bases at V and 7 bases at J, with 25 bases between. The CDR3 has 19 residues. The germline gives CDR1 LNHNV, CDR2 YYDKDF (reference sequence). CDR3 DNA: TGTGCCACCAGCAGAGATTTAGCGGCTAGCGCGTGGGAAAGGAATGAGCAGTTCTTC. The encoded protein is CATSRDLAASAWERNEQFF.

The V and J genes are TRBV5-1 and TRBJ1-3; possible D gene TRBD1, 6 bases. From germline, CDR1 is SGHRS and CDR2 YFSETQ. The CDR3 is 14 amino acids. V was cut by 2 bases and J by 7 bases, with 13 bases left in between. CDR3 region: CASSFGGQGNTIYF. In DNA, the CDR3 is TGCGCCAGCAGCTTTGGGGGACAAGGTAACACCATATATTTT.

This clone showed up just a few times. V usage is TRBV19 and J usage is TRBJ1-5; a possible D gene is TRBD1 (5 bases). Trimming left V 3 bases short and J 3 bases short, with 9 bases between. This CDR3 has 14 amino acids. Germline V gives CDR1 LNHDA, CDR2 SQIVND (reference sequence). DNA of the CDR3: TGTGCCAGTAGTATTTCCAGGGACAATCAGCCCCAGCATTTT. The encoded protein is CASSISRDNQPQHF.

Of note for this clone: This sample also contains other DNA sequences that code for the same CDR3. The chain joins TRBV9 to TRBJ2-7; 10 bases map to TRBD2. Looked up from germline, CDR1 is SGDLS and CDR2 is YYNGEE. V was clipped by 5 bases and J by 3 bases; unmatched bases: 2. CDR3 length equals 13 residues. CDR3 sequence reads: CASSGLADYEQYF. The CDR3 DNA reads TGTGCCAGCAGTGGACTAGCGGACTACGAGCAGTACTTC.

This sequence joins TRBV27 and TRBJ1-1, with TRBD1 as a possible D gene (6 bases). The V and J ends lost 6 bases and 2 bases respectively, with 10 bases between them. Germline CDR1 and CDR2: MNHEY and SMNVEV (reference sequence). The length of the CDR3 is 13 residues. The CDR3 region is CASSYRANTEAFF. Written as DNA, the CDR3 is TGTGCCAGCAGCTACAGGGCTAACACTGAAGCTTTCTTT.

The V and J genes are TRBV6-5 and TRBJ1-2, with 10 bases lining up with TRBD1. Trimming took 11 bases from V and 3 from J; bases not matched to a gene: 9. Germline CDR1 and CDR2: MNHEY and SVGAGI. CDR3 length equals 14 residues. The CDR3 nucleotides are TGTGCCTCAAACCCGGGACAGGGGTACTATGGCTACACCTTC. Protein: CASNPGQGYYGYTF.

The chain is built from TRBV11-3 and TRBJ2-3, with 7 bases aligning to TRBD2. After removal of 0 bases from V and 4 bases from J, the junction contained 1 base not matched to a gene. The germline CDR1 and CDR2 sequences are SGHNT and YENEEA. The CDR3 runs to 14 residues. The CDR3 region is CASSLEAGPDTQYF. DNA for the CDR3: TGTGCCAGCAGCTTAGAAGCGGGACCAGATACGCAGTATTTT.

This chain connects TRBV4-2 to TRBJ2-7; 8 bases agree with TRBD2. The CDR3 runs 14 residues. V lost 0 bases, J lost 7 bases, and 5 bases stayed unmatched. CDR1 LGHNA and CDR2 YNFKEQ come from the germline V gene. CDR3 DNA sequence: TGTGCCAGCAGCCAAGATCGGGAGGGCGGGGAGCAGTACTTC. Its translation: CASSQDREGGEQYF.

The V gene is TRBV15, the J gene TRBJ1-5, with D possibly matching TRBD1 (6 bases). CDR1 is LNHNV, CDR2 YYDKDF, per germline (reference sequence). CDR3 size: 17 residues. V was trimmed by 5 bases and J by 0 bases, leaving 17 bases between them. CDR3 sequence: CATSGTIGQISNQPQHF. The CDR3 coding sequence is TGTGCCACCAGCGGAACCATCGGACAGATTAGCAATCAGCCCCAGCATTTT.

In nucleotides, the CDR3 is TGTGCCAGCAGTAAATTAGCTAACTATGGCTACACCTTC. Protein product: CASSKLANYGYTF. The chain couples TRBV28 to TRBJ1-2; D ambiguous. Trimming cost V 5 bases and J 0 bases, with 7 bases left between them. This CDR3 has 13 amino acids. Germline V gene sequence: CDR1 MDHEN, CDR2 SYDVKM.